This TCR beta chain was identified during a study of early T cells in non-severe SARS-CoV-2 infection (dated by TCRdb to the early 2020s). With regard to the full study: Because TCR sequencing was done on bulk RNA from unsorted whole blood, the alpha and beta chains could not be paired.

From cysteine to phenylalanine, the CDR3 is 13 amino acids long. The entry retains the CDR3 DNA only, 39 bases that are in frame from base 1. For this chain, trimming is 10 bases at the V end and 4 bases at the J end, and the number of junction bases without a gene match is 6. CDR1 and CDR2 are read off the germline V gene as ENHRY and SYGVKD. Overall study outcomes, separate from this receptor: VDJdb matching was skewed toward anti-spike CD8 responses, so virus-specific expansions were likely underestimated and private and CD4 specificities were missed.

The study was a case-control design nested within a healthcare worker cohort in London, UK, with weekly nasopharyngeal swab PCR tests and blood sampling. Healthcare workers were recruited between 23 and 31 March 2020, during the week of the UK lockdown, and were followed weekly for up to about 15 weeks. Library preparation employed 5' RACE. TCRdb records NextSeq 500 as the sequencer. Unique molecular identifiers were attached to individual cDNA molecules in the TCR library protocol so that sequencing error and PCR bias could be corrected. Sequencing covered both TCR alpha and beta chains, and within each sample the abundances of alpha and beta sequences were tightly co-correlated. The authors' pipeline ran thus. Decombinator V4 was used to annotate the V gene, J gene and CDR3 of the TCR sequences. TCRs were defined as expanded if a significant change between any two time points was detected under a Poisson model with p below 0.0001. TCR abundances were normalised to the total number of TCRs sequenced per sample and expressed as counts per million. TRAV1-2 paired with TRAJ12, TRAJ20 or TRAJ33 defined MAIT TCRs, while TRAV10 paired with TRAJ18 defined iNKT TCRs. VDJdb, accessed 1 November 2021, was searched for CMV, EBV and SARS-CoV-2 annotated TCRs, excluding TCRs annotated for multiple antigens. Using fastp at Q25 and MiXCR, TCRdb reprocessed the public reads and kept productive beta chains. Duplicate CDR3 protein sequences are folded into a single record with the most common DNA and genes. The V and J calls here are based on TCRdb, not the publication. The sample table holds roughly 45,000 distinct CDR3 sequences, of which about 4.2% were seen once. The ten most abundant clones make up approximately 5.9% of the sample.

This clonotype was seen at least ten times. Its specific antigen is unknown. Per-nucleotide qualities are absent, and no much larger clonotype sits a single base away. Sample: whole blood. The receptor's source is an adult who was a healthcare worker with PCR-confirmed SARS-CoV-2 infection or an uninfected control (not recorded which). The chain is encoded by TRBV10-3 joined to TRBJ1-2, and 10 junction bases match TRBD1. The sequenced DNA: TGTGCCACTTCGACAGGGGGCCGCTATGGCTACACCTTC. This yields the protein CATSTGGRYGYTF.